This T cell receptor (beta chain) stems from a study of blood T cell repertoires in COVID-19 (TCRdb year 2020). Background for the entire study: Collaborator samples came from the United States, Italy and Spain and covered acute and convalescent phases of COVID-19. A freely available public database, intended as a resource for researchers studying the immune response to SARS-CoV-2, is where the repertoires were released. HLA class I and class II types, where available, came from metadata supplied by the sample provider rather than from assay-based typing. The samples were drawn from two sources: the first 160 participants of the ongoing ImmuneRACE study, and approximately 1,300 subjects contributed by 6 global collaborators. The dataset comprised deeply sampled blood TCRbeta repertoires from subjects exposed to, actively infected with, or recovered from COVID-19. The sample metadata nearly always contained a de-identified subject ID, COVID-19 status, age in years and sex. The material from the prospective study consisted of cDNA or gDNA derived from T cells, B-cell-depleted T cells, or PBMCs.

Collaborating institutions collected whole blood in K2EDTA tubes following their own protocols. For TCRbeta analysis, collaborators shipped samples as frozen whole blood, isolated PBMCs, or DNA extracted from either of those sample types. V sheds 2 bases and J sheds 4 bases, leaving 11 bases between their ends. The CDR3 spans 13 residues, from the cysteine through the phenylalanine. CDR3 DNA is the only sequence kept; it has 39 bases, read in frame from the first base. The germline V gene encodes CDR1 GTSNPN and CDR2 SVGIG (reference sequence). To note about this clone: The antigen this receptor binds is unknown. No clone much larger than this one lies a single base away; base qualities are absent.

TCRbeta CDR3 regions were amplified from genomic DNA by means of the immunoSEQ Assay, a bias-controlled multiplex PCR. In the paper's pipeline: The number of nucleated cells in each sample was estimated by amplification of reference gene primers within the assay. To quantify the absolute abundance of each unique TCRbeta CDR3 rearrangement, sequence reads were collapsed and filtered. For each sample, productive Simpson clonality was calculated as the square root of Simpson's diversity index over productive rearrangements. TCRdb re-hosts the immuneACCESS table, in-frame sequences only. Its copies lack some clones; in the studies checked, an unresolved V gene accounts for under half of them, and the cause for the rest is not known. That table supplies the V and J calls and clone size; D and trimming were determined from the DNA. The sample table lists 74,000 or so clones, around 89% of them with a count of one. The ten most abundant clones make up approximately 2.9% of the sample.

Paper-wide results and their limitations: The amount of clinical and demographic metadata varied by source and participant and was provided uncurated.

Specimen: peripheral blood. This sequence uses TRBV30 and TRBJ1-2; the D segment cannot be called with confidence. This receptor was taken from a man aged 45-65 years with acute or convalescent COVID-19. CDR3 loop: CAWSPPLSYGYTF. The sequenced DNA: TGTGCCTGGAGTCCTCCCCTTAGCTATGGCTACACCTTC.